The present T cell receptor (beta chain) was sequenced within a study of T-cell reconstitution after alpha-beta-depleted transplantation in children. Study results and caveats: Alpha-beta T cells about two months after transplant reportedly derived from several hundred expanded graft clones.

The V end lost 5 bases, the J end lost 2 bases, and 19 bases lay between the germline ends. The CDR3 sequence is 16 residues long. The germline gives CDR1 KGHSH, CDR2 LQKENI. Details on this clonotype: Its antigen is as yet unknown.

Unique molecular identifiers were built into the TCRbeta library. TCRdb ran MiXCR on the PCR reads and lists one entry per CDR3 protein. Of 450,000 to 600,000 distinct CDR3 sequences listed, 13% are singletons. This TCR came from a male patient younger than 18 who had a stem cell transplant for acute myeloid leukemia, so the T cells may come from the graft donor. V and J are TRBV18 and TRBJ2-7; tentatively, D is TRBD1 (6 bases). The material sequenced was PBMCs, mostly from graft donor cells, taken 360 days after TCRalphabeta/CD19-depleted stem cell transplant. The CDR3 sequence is CASSSPMGQVTYEQYF. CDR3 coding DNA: TGTGCCAGCTCATCCCCGATGGGACAAGTAACCTACGAGCAGTACTTC.